This TCR beta chain emerged from a study of beta chain features in type 1 diabetes. Study-wide results and limits: TCRB CDR3s were moderately but significantly shorter in Type 1 diabetes patients in all four CD4+ subsets.

Isolated RNA was reverse transcribed in full, so expressed TCRB transcripts were sequenced. TCRdb's copy holds only in-frame clones and misses some; the assay was immunoSEQ multiplex PCR. In the table there are roughly 290,000 clones, approximately 16% of which are singletons. The CDR3 is 15 amino acids. The V gene lost 1 base and the J gene lost 3 bases, with 12 bases spanning the gap. Per the germline V gene, CDR1 is SEHNR and CDR2 is FQNEAQ (reference sequence). A note on this clone: The antigen is undetermined.

Specimen: naive CD4+ T cells from blood. The gene calls are TRBV7-9 and TRBJ2-5, with D hard to call. This TCR came from a man younger than 35 with type 1 diabetes. The CDR3 sequence is CASSLGEVVKETQYF. In DNA form, the CDR3 reads TGTGCCAGCAGCTTAGGAGAGGTAGTCAAAGAGACCCAGTACTTC.